This T cell receptor beta chain is drawn from a study of Ad26.COV2.S vaccination and SARS-CoV-2 variants. Overall study: As a participant in COV1001, the donor was in the Ad26.COV2.S trial arm. Doses of Ad26.COV2.S were injected into muscle once or twice, 56 days apart.

This sample's treatment: some 20 received Ad26.COV2.S at low or high dose, single or two shots; roughly 5 received placebo; per-sample allocation not given. Collection of samples fell on day 63 after the first vaccine or placebo injection. Wuhan-strain SARS-CoV-2 spike was expressed by the Ad26 vector that made up the vaccine. The CDR3 is 19 residues long. Trimming took 0 bases from V and 3 from J, leaving 23 bases between them. Germline V lookup: CDR1 MNHGY, CDR2 SAAAGT. This clone was observed a few times. Its antigen is unidentified. The data were produced by immunoSEQ multiplex PCR, yet TCRdb's version contains in-frame clones alone and is incomplete. The repertoire consists of around 450,000 clones, with 85% to 90% occurring once and the leading ten covering approximately 2.5%. The study's findings and limits: Placebo recipients and vaccine recipients were similar in non-spike TCR breadth.

Sequences were derived from peripheral blood, sampled in a trial of Ad26.COV2.S vaccine versus placebo. This chain links TRBV6-8 with TRBJ2-5; tentatively, D is TRBD1 or TRBD2 (6 bases each). The clonotype comes from a person between 18 and 60 years old who received the Ad26.COV2.S COVID-19 vaccine or a placebo. The CDR3 sequence: CASSYSRGAMLWNKETQYF. CDR3 nucleotides: TGTGCCAGCAGTTACTCGAGGGGGGCCATGTTGTGGAATAAAGAGACCCAGTACTTC.